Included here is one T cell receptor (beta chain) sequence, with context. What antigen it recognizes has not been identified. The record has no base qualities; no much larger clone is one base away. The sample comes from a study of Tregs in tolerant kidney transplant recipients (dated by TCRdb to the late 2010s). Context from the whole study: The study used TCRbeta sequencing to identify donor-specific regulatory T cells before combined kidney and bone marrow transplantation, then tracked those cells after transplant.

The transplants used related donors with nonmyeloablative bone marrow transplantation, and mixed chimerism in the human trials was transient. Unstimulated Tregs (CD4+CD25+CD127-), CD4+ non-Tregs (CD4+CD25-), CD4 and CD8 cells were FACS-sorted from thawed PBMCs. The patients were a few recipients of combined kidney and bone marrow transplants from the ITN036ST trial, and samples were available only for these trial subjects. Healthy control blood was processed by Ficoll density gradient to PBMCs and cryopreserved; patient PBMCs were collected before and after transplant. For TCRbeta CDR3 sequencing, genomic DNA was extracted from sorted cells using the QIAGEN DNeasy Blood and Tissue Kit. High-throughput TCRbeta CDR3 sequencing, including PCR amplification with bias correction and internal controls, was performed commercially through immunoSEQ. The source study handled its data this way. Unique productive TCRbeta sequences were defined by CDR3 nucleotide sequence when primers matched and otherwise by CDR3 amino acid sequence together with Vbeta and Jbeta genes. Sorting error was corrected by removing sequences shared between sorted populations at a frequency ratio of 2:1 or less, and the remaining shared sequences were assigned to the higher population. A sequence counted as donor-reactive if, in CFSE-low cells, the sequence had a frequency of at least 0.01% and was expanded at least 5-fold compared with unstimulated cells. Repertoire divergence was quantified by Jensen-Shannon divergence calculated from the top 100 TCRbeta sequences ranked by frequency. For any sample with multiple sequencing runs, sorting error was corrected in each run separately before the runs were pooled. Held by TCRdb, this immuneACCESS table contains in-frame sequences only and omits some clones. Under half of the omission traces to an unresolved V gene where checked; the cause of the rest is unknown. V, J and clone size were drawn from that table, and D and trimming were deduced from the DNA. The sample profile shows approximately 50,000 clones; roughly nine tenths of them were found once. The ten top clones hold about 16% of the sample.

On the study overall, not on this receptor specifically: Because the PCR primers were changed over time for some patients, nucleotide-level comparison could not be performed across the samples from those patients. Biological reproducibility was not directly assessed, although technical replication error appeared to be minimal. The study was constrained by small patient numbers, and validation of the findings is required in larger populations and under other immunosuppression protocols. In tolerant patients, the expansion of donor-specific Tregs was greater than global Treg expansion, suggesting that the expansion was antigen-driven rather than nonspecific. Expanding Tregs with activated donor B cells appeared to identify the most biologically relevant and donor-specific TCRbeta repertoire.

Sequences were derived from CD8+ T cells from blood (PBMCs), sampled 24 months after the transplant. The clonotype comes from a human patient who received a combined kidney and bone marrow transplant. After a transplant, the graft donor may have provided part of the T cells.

The nucleotides are TGTGCCAGTAGTATTTGGACCGGGGATCGGGAGCAGTTCTTC. Its amino acids are CASSIWTGDREQFF. The V and J segments used are TRBV19 and TRBJ2-1; the D gene is perhaps TRBD2, on 5 matching bases. The CDR3 has 14 amino acids, counting the end cysteine and phenylalanine. Just CDR3 DNA is preserved here, 42 bases in frame from base 1. Looking up the germline V gene (reference sequence) yields CDR1 LNHDA and CDR2 SQIVND. V and J are truncated by 3 bases and 10 bases respectively, leaving an intervening sequence of 16 bases.